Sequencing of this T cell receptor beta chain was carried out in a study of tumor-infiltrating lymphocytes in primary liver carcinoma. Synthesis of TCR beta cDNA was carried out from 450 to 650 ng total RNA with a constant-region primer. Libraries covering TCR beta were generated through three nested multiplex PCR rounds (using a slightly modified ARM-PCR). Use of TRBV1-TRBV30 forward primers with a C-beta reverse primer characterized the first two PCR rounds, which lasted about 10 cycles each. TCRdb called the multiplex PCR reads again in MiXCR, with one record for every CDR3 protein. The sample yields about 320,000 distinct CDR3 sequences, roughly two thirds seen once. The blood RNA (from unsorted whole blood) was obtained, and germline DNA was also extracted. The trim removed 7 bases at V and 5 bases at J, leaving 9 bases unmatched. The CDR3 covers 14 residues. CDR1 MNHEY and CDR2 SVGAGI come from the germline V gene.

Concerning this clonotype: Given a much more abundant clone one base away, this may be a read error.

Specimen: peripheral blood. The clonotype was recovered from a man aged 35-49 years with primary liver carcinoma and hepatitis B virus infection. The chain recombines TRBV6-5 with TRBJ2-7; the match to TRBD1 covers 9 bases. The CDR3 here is CASKSTGGSHEQYF. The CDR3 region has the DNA TGTGCCAGCAAATCGACAGGGGGATCCCACGAGCAGTACTTC.